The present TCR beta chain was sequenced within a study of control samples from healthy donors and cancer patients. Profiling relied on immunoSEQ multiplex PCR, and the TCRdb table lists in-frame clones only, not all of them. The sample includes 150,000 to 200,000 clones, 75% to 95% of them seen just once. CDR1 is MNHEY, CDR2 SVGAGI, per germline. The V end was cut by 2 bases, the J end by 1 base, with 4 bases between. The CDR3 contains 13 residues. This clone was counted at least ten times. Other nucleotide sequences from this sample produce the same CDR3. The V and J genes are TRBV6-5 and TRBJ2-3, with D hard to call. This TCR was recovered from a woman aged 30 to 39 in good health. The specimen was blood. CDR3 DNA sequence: TGTGCCAGCAGTTACCGGGGCACAGATACGCAGTATTTT. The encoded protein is CASSYRGTDTQYF.